This TCR beta chain was recovered during a study of cytomegalovirus exposure and HLA in healthy donors. Primers included in the PCR were 60 Vbeta and 13 Jbeta primers. Sequencing was performed with immunoSEQ multiplex PCR; in TCRdb, only in-frame clones are kept and a portion is missing. The profile shows approximately 110,000 clones, 79% of them singletons. The germline V gene has CDR1 SGHDT and CDR2 YYEEEE. The V gene end was trimmed by 4 bases and the J gene end by 5 bases; junction bases not matched to a gene: 5. The CDR3 contains 13 residues. The specimen sequenced was PBMCs. J is TRBJ1-2 and V is TRBV5-6; 7 bases match TRBD1. The sequence was obtained from a woman aged 18-29 years in good health and CMV-seropositive. The CDR3, as DNA: TGTGCCAGCAGCATGGGACAGCTGTATGGCTACACCTTC. It is translated as CASSMGQLYGYTF. Supplemented by reference TRBV5-6 and TRBJ1-2, the full variable domain reads DAGVTQSPTHLIKTRGQQVTLRCSPKSGHDTVSWYQQALGQGPQFIFQYYEEEERQRGNFPDRFSGHQFPNYSSELNVNALLLGDSALYLCASSMGQLYGYTFGSGTRLTVV.